The 32 T cell receptor beta chains presented below share a single source sample, sequenced in a study of post-analysis software for immune sequencing data. No antigen has been identified for these receptors. Notes on the study in general: Four or five TRBV segments were more frequent in patients than controls; TRBV5-6, TRBV5-1 and TRBV20-1 belonged to this group.

cDNA libraries of TCR beta carried unique molecular identifiers. TCRdb re-called the PCR reads with MiXCR, one entry per CDR3 protein. The sample lists 740,000 or so distinct CDR3 sequences; around 53% were seen once. The sample was blood. The receptor source for this set is a girl between 10 and 17 years old with multiple sclerosis.

The chain carries TRBV29-1 and TRBJ1-1, with D perhaps TRBD1 (6 bases). CDR3 length: 15 residues. V lost 7 bases to trimming and J lost 5 bases, with 23 bases between them. Germline-derived CDR1 and CDR2 are SQVTM and ANQGSEA. The CDR3 nucleotides read TGCAGCGCGGATGCGCCGGACAGAACGGGGACTGAAGCTTTCTTT. Protein product: CSADAPDRTGTEAFF.

The CDR3 reads CSARVAGVGEQYF. The CDR3 bases are TGCAGTGCTCGGGTAGCGGGAGTCGGCGAGCAGTACTTC. V gene TRBV20-1 combines with J gene TRBJ2-7; TRBD2 agrees at 9 bases. With V trimmed by 5 bases and J by 6 bases, 8 bases remained unmatched. Germline lookup yields CDR1 DFQATT and CDR2 SNEGSKA (reference sequence). CDR3 length equals 13 residues.

This chain connects TRBV29-1 to TRBJ2-5, with 8 nucleotides matching TRBD2. Germline V lookup: CDR1 SQVTM, CDR2 ANQGSEA. The CDR3 is 15 amino acids. V was clipped by 3 bases and J by 4 bases; unmatched bases: 10. CDR3: CSVEYVAGSRETQYF. In DNA, the CDR3 is TGCAGCGTTGAGTACGTAGCGGGGTCCAGAGAGACCCAGTACTTC.

The chain carries TRBV4-1 and TRBJ1-5, with D possibly matching TRBD1 (5 bases). Trimming removed 5 bases from V and 5 bases from J, with 10 bases in between. The germline V gene has CDR1 MGHRA and CDR2 YSYEKL. This CDR3 spans 13 amino acids. In nucleotides, the CDR3 is TGCGCCAGCAGCAATGGGGGTTATCAGCCCCAGCATTTT. Translating gives CASSNGGYQPQHF.

The chain employs TRBV20-1 and TRBJ2-5, with 12 bases identical to TRBD1. TRBJ2-7 explains the end of the DNA better; the J call may be wrong. The CDR3 extends over 18 amino acids. The V gene's germline CDR1 is DFQATT and CDR2 SNEGSKA (reference sequence). The CDR3 nucleotides read TGCAGTGCTAGAGCCGGGATGGGACAGGGGGCGGGAATCGGCGAGCAGTACTTC. As protein: CSARAGMGQGAGIGEQYF.

The V call is TRBV7-9, the J call TRBJ2-1; 7 bases are a match to TRBD1. Germline loops: CDR1 SEHNR, CDR2 FQNEAQ (reference sequence). Losses at the gene ends were 5 bases for V and 0 bases for J; bases not matched to a gene: 10. The CDR3 is 17 amino acids. The DNA of the CDR3 is TGTGCCAGCAGCCCCTCACCGGGACAGACCTCCTACAATGAGCAGTTCTTC. Its translation is CASSPSPGQTSYNEQFF.

The chain employs TRBV15 and TRBJ2-4; 7 bases are shared with TRBD1. V was pared by 2 bases and J by 2 bases, with 3 bases of the junction left unmatched. The length of the CDR3 is 15 residues. CDR1 and CDR2 (germline): LNHNV, YYDKDF (reference sequence). The CDR3 region has the DNA TGTGCCACCAGCAGACAGGGGGTTTCCAAAAACATTCAGTACTTC. Residues: CATSRQGVSKNIQYF.

This clonotype has more than one count but fewer than ten. The chain carries TRBV29-1 and TRBJ2-6; TRBD1 is a possible D gene (5 bases). Trimming removed 5 bases at V and 0 bases at J, with 17 bases between. The length of the CDR3 is 17 residues. CDR1 is SQVTM, CDR2 ANQGSEA, per germline. CDR3 nucleotides: TGCAGCGTTCCCGTAGCAGGGTTGAGCTCTGGGGCCAACGTCCTGACTTTC. This sequence encodes CSVPVAGLSSGANVLTF.

The chain employs TRBV29-1 and TRBJ2-7; no clear D gene. This CDR3 spans 13 amino acids. Between the trimmed V and J ends, which lost 5 bases and 0 bases, there was a span of 11 bases. Germline CDR1 reads SQVTM; CDR2 reads ANQGSEA. CDR3 nucleotide sequence: TGCAGCGTTCGACGCTCCGGCTCCTACGAGCAGTACTTC. Translated, it gives CSVRRSGSYEQYF.

This chain joins TRBV3-1 and TRBJ2-4, with D possibly TRBD1 on 6 matching bases. This CDR3 has 15 amino acids. Trimming stripped 0 bases from V and 15 bases from J, with 21 bases between. Germline V gene lookup returns CDR1 LGHDT and CDR2 YNNKEL (reference sequence). CDR3 DNA: TGTGCCAGCAGCCAAGACTCGGTCCGAGGGACATCTCGGTACTTC. Translating it yields CASSQDSVRGTSRYF.

This clonotype came up a few times. The chain is built from TRBV4-1 and TRBJ2-1; weak D call: TRBD2 (5 bases). The V gene lost 1 base and the J gene lost 9 bases, with 25 bases spanning the gap. CDR1 MGHRA and CDR2 YSYEKL come from the germline V gene. The length of the CDR3 is 18 residues. The CDR3 region has the DNA TGCGCCAGCAGCCAAGTCGGCGAGGGCGGTACCCCCGCGCGTGAGCAGTTCTTC. This gives the protein CASSQVGEGGTPAREQFF.

This sequence joins TRBV20-1 and TRBJ2-1; TRBD2 agrees at 11 bases. The CDR3 has 15 residues. The ends lost 4 bases at V and 5 bases at J; junction bases unmatched: 7. In germline, CDR1 is DFQATT, CDR2 SNEGSKA (reference sequence). The CDR3 region is CSAILAGGPHNEQFF. Here the CDR3 DNA reads TGCAGTGCTATTTTAGCGGGAGGGCCGCACAATGAGCAGTTCTTC.

This chain links TRBV9 with TRBJ2-1, with TRBD2 matching over 11 bases. The CDR3 spans 14 residues. Germline assignment: CDR1 SGDLS and CDR2 YYNGEE. Unmatched junction bases numbered 3, after V lost 1 base and J lost 9 bases. The CDR3 DNA reads TGTGCCAGCAGCGTAACTAGCGGGGGCCTTGAGCAGTTCTTC. This codes for CASSVTSGGLEQFF. Variable domain in full (rest from reference TRBV9 and TRBJ2-1): DSGVTQTPKHLITATGQRVTLRCSPRSGDLSVYWYQQSLDQGLQFLIQYYNGEERAKGNILERFSAQQFPDLHSELNLSSLELGDSALYFCASSVTSGGLEQFFGPGTRLTVL.

J is TRBJ2-5 and V is TRBV7-9; 7 bases map to TRBD1. The J call may be mistaken, given a closer DNA end match to TRBJ2-7. The CDR3 loop spans 16 amino acids. Germline V gives CDR1 SEHNR, CDR2 FQNEAQ (reference sequence). CDR3 DNA sequence: TGTGCCAGCAGCTTAGGATATTGGGACAGAAATTACGAGCAGTACTTC. This encodes CASSLGYWDRNYEQYF.

This clonotype was detected only a few times. J is TRBJ2-3 and V is TRBV7-2; D gene uncertain. Trimming took 10 bases from V and 2 from J, leaving 10 bases between them. From germline, CDR1 is SGHTA and CDR2 FQGNSA. This CDR3 is 12 amino acids long. CDR3 loop: CATTRVTDTQYF. CDR3 DNA sequence: TGTGCCACAACAAGGGTCACAGATACGCAGTATTTT.

Concerning this clonotype: The junction shows a germline mismatch at one end, possibly a read error. The V gene is TRBV7-7, the J gene TRBJ2-7; TRBD2 matches at 13 bases. From germline, CDR1 is SSHAT and CDR2 FNYEAQ (reference sequence). This CDR3 has 16 residues. CDR3 nucleotide sequence: TGTGCTAGCAGTAAAGGGGGACTAGCGGGATCCTACGAGCAGTACTTC. It is translated as CASSKGGLAGSYEQYF.

The V call is TRBV29-1, the J call TRBJ2-5; D is unresolved. The closer fit of TRBJ1-2 to the DNA end suggests the J call may be wrong. CDR1 and CDR2 from the germline V gene are SQVTM and ANQGSEA. The CDR3 is 12 amino acids. The CDR3 spells CSASLGRDGYTF. CDR3 nucleotide sequence: TGCAGCGCCTCGTTGGGGAGGGATGGCTACACCTTC.

The table lists this clonotype with a few counts. This chain joins TRBV20-1 and TRBJ2-7; 7 bases agree with TRBD2. Germline values: CDR1 DFQATT, CDR2 SNEGSKA (reference sequence). The ends lost 1 base at V and 0 bases at J; junction bases unmatched: 6. The CDR3 length is 15 residues. The chain's CDR3 is CSARGGGGSSYEQYF. CDR3 sequence (DNA): TGCAGTGCTAGAGGGGGGGGAGGGAGCTCCTACGAGCAGTACTTC.

This clonotype was seen only a few times. The genes are TRBV2 and TRBJ2-1; no firm D call. Germline assignment: CDR1 SNHLY and CDR2 FYNNEI. The CDR3 consists of 11 residues. Trimming shortened V by 9 bases and J by 7 bases, and 10 bases separated the two germline ends. The CDR3 coding sequence is TGTGCCAGAGAGGAAGCGAATGAGCAGTTCTTC. Its protein is CAREEANEQFF.

This clonotype was counted a few times. The rearrangement joins TRBV24-1 to TRBJ2-5; D uncertain. This CDR3 has 14 amino acids. V lost 3 bases and J lost 0, with 7 bases in between. The V gene's germline CDR1 is KGHDR and CDR2 SFDVKD. The CDR3 bases are TGTGCCACCAGTGATCGACGGGACCAAGAGACCCAGTACTTC. Its protein is CATSDRRDQETQYF.

The chain carries TRBV4-1 and TRBJ2-2; TRBD1 agrees at 9 bases. CDR1 and CDR2 (germline): MGHRA, YSYEKL. After removal of 3 bases from V and 4 bases from J, the junction contained 6 bases not matched to a gene. The CDR3 is 16 amino acids. The CDR3: CASSQLPGQGTGELFF. CDR3 nucleotides: TGCGCCAGCAGCCAGCTACCGGGACAGGGCACCGGGGAGCTGTTTTTT.

This clonotype was seen a few times. CDR3 DNA sequence: TGTGCCAGCGGTCGAGGACTCGACGAGCAGTACTTC. Protein: CASGRGLDEQYF. V gene TRBV12-3 or TRBV12-4 combines with J gene TRBJ2-7; possibly TRBD2 for D (5 bases). Deletions cut 8 bases from V and 5 bases from J, with 13 bases between. The CDR3 loop spans 12 amino acids.

The J gene is TRBJ2-1, the V gene TRBV6-5; D tentatively fits TRBD1 or TRBD2 (6 bases each). The germline V gene encodes CDR1 MNHEY and CDR2 SVGAGI. Between the trimmed V and J ends, which lost 5 bases and 7 bases, there was a span of 21 bases. CDR3 length: 16 amino acids. The DNA for the CDR3 is TGTGCCAGCAGTCCATTGGGGGGCCAGTCAGGGAATGAGCAGTTCTTC. It specifies CASSPLGGQSGNEQFF.

This clonotype has a handful of counts. The J gene is TRBJ2-7, the V gene TRBV3-1; no clear D gene. This CDR3 region has 13 residues. The germline gives CDR1 LGHDT, CDR2 YNNKEL (reference sequence). Trimming cost V 1 base and J 5 bases, with 9 bases left between them. DNA for the CDR3: TGTGCCAGCAGCCAAGTTACTACCGACGAGCAGTACTTC. It codes for CASSQVTTDEQYF.

V usage is TRBV11-2 and J usage is TRBJ2-1; 8 nucleotides agree with TRBD1. Trimming cost V 3 bases and J 4 bases; bases outside gene matches: 5. The CDR3 consists of 15 residues. Germline lookup yields CDR1 SGHAT and CDR2 FQNNGV. For the CDR3, the DNA is TGTGCCAGCAGCTTGCGACAGGGGTATTACAATGAGCAGTTCTTC. As protein: CASSLRQGYYNEQFF.

The chain is built from TRBV5-1 and TRBJ2-7; 7 nucleotides agree with TRBD2. Looked up from germline, CDR1 is SGHRS and CDR2 is YFSETQ. V lost 0 bases, J lost 8 bases, and 14 bases stayed unmatched. The CDR3 consists of 16 residues. The CDR3 protein is CASSLGGGRTALQQYF. The CDR3 region has the DNA TGCGCCAGCAGCTTGGGGGGGGGGAGGACTGCCCTTCAGCAGTACTTC.

This chain links TRBV20-1 with TRBJ2-4; TRBD2 aligns across 10 bases. The DNA end lines up better with TRBJ2-7; the J call may be wrong. This CDR3 region has 15 residues. Germline CDR1 and CDR2: DFQATT and SNEGSKA (reference sequence). Written as DNA, the CDR3 is TGCAGTGCACTGAATAGCGGGAGGCTTACCTACGAGCAGTACTTC. It codes for CSALNSGRLTYEQYF.

This clonotype was observed a few times. The V and J genes are TRBV10-3 and TRBJ2-3, with a tentative D call TRBD2 (6 bases). Germline V gene sequence: CDR1 ENHRY, CDR2 SYGVKD. CDR3 length: 15 amino acids. V dropped 5 bases and J dropped 4 bases, with 16 bases sitting between them. The DNA of the CDR3 is TGTGCCATCAGTCCCCTCGGAGGGGAATCAGATACGCAGTATTTT. Its translation: CAISPLGGESDTQYF.

V is TRBV5-1 and J is TRBJ2-4; TRBD1 agrees at 8 bases. V lost 4 bases to trimming and J lost 2 bases; unmatched junction nucleotides: 5. This CDR3 comprises 15 residues. Germline V gene data show CDR1 as SGHRS and CDR2 as YFSETQ. In DNA form, the CDR3 reads TGCGCCAGCAGCCCATGGACAGGGTCCAAAAACATTCAGTACTTC. Its protein product is CASSPWTGSKNIQYF.

The chain employs TRBV19 and TRBJ1-5; D not resolved. Germline CDR1 and CDR2: LNHDA and SQIVND (reference sequence). Trimming cost V 4 bases and J 7 bases, with 11 bases left between them. CDR3 size: 13 residues. CDR3 in DNA: TGTGCCAGTAGTAGCAGGCTTGGCCAGCCCCAGCATTTT. Residues: CASSSRLGQPQHF.

This clonotype was recorded a few times. The V and J genes are TRBV20-1 and TRBJ2-4, with TRBD1 as a possible D gene (6 bases). The J call may be faulty, since TRBJ2-7 better matches the DNA end. The CDR3 covers 13 residues. Germline assignment: CDR1 DFQATT and CDR2 SNEGSKA (reference sequence). Here the CDR3 reads CSARDLTGSEQYF. CDR3 bases: TGCAGTGCTAGAGACCTAACAGGGAGCGAGCAGTACTTC.

This clonotype was seen just once. This chain connects TRBV2 to TRBJ1-1, with D possibly matching TRBD1 (5 bases). Germline CDR1 is SNHLY and CDR2 is FYNNEI. This CDR3 contains 16 residues. The V gene lost 0 bases and the J gene lost 3 bases, with 14 bases spanning the gap. CDR3 DNA sequence: TGTGCCAGCAGTGAAGCGGGGGGAGGTCCTTACACTGAAGCTTTCTTT. This encodes CASSEAGGGPYTEAFF.